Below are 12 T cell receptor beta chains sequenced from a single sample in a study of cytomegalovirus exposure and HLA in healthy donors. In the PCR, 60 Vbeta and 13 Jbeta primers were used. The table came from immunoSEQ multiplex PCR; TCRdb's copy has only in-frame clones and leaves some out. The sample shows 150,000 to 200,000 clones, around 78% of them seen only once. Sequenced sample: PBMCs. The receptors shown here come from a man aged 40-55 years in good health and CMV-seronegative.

This CDR3 reads CASSNSGSLPGEQFF. In nucleotides, the CDR3 is TGTGCCAGTAGTAATAGCGGGTCCCTTCCGGGGGAGCAGTTCTTC. The chain joins TRBV19 to TRBJ2-1; 7 bases map to TRBD2. J gave up 10 bases and V 4 bases, and 13 bases lay outside the gene matches. The CDR3 has 15 residues. In germline, CDR1 is LNHDA, CDR2 SQIVND (reference sequence).

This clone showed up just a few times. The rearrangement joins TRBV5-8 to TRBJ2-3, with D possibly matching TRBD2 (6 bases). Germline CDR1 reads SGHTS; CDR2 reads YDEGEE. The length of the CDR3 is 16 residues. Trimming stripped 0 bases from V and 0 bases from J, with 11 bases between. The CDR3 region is CASSLGLEKSTDTQYF. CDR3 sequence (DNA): TGTGCCAGCAGCTTGGGACTAGAAAAAAGCACAGATACGCAGTATTTT.

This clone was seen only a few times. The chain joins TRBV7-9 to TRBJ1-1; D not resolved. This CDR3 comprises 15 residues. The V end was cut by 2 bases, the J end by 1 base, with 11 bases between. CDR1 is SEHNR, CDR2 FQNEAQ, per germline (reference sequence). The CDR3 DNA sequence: TGTGCCAGCAGCTTATTGCCGGGAAGGAACACTGAAGCTTTCTTT. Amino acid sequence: CASSLLPGRNTEAFF.

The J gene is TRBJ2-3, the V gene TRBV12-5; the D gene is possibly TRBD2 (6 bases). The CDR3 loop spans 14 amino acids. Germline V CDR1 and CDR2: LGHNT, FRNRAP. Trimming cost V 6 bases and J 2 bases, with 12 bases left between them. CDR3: CASGDSGVTDTQYF. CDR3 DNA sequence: TGTGCTAGTGGCGATAGCGGTGTCACAGATACGCAGTATTTT.

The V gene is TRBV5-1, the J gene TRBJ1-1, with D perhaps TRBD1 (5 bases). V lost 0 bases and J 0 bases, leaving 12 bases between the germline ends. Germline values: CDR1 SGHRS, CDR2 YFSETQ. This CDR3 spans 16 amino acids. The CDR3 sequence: CASSLGGVQLNTEAFF. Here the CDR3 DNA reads TGCGCCAGCAGCTTGGGGGGGGTTCAATTGAACACTGAAGCTTTCTTT. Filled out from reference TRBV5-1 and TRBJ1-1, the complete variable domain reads KAGVTQTPRYLIKTRGQQVTLSCSPISGHRSVSWYQQTPGQGLQFLFEYFSETQRNKGNFPGRFSGRQFSNSRSEMNVSTLELGDSALYLCASSLGGVQLNTEAFFGQGTRLTVV.

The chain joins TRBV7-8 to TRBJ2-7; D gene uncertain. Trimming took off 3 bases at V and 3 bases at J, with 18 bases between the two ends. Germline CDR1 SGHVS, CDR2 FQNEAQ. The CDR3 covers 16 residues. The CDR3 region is CASSFDETPGSYEQYF. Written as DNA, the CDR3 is TGTGCCAGCAGCTTTGATGAGACCCCGGGTAGCTACGAGCAGTACTTC.

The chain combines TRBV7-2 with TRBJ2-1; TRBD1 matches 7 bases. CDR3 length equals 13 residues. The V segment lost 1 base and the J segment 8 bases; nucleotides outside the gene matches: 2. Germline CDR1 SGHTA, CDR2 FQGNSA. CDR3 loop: CASSLEQGYEQFF. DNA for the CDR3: TGTGCCAGCAGCTTAGAACAGGGGTATGAGCAGTTCTTC.

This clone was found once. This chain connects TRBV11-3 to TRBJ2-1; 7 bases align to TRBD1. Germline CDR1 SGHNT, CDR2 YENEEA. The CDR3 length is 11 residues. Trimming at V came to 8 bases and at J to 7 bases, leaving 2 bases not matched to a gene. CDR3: CASGQENEQFF. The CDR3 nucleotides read TGTGCCAGCGGACAGGAAAATGAGCAGTTCTTC.

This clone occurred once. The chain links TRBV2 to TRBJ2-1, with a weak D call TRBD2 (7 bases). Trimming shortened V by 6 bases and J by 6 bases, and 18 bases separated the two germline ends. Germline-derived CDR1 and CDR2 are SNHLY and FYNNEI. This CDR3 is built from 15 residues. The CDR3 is CASSPRGGTSNEQFF. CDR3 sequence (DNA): TGTGCCAGCAGCCCAAGGGGGGGAACTAGCAATGAGCAGTTCTTC.

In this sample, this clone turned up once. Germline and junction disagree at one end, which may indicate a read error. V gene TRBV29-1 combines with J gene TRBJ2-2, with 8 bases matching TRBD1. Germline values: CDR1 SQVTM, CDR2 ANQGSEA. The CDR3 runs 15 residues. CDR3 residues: CNVDRQGAFDGELFF. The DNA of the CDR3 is TGCAACGTTGACAGGCAGGGGGCATTTGACGGGGAGCTGTTTTTT.

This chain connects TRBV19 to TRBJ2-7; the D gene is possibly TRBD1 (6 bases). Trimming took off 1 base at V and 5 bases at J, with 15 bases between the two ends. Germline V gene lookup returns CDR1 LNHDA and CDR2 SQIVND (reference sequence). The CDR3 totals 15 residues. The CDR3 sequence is CASSIVGAGADEQYV. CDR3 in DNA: TGTGCCAGTAGTATAGTGGGGGCAGGGGCGGACGAGCAGTACGTC.

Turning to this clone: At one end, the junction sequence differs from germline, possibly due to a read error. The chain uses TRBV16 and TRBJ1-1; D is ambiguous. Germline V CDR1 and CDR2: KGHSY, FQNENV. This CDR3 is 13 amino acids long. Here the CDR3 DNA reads TGTACCAGCAGCCCTAGACTGTTCACTGAAGCTTTCTTT. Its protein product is CTSSPRLFTEAFF.